One and the same sample provided the 21 T cell receptor beta chains below, sequenced in a study of blood T cell repertoires in COVID-19. The repertoire was sequenced with immunoSEQ multiplex PCR; TCRdb's copy has only in-frame clones and lacks some. The data show a few hundred thousand clones, with nearly 90% seen just once and 1.7% held by the top ten. Sequenced: PBMCs or T cells enriched from blood (not recorded which). The receptors shown here come from a woman aged 25 to 39 who had recovered from COVID-19.

The genes are TRBV18 and TRBJ1-6; D is unresolved. Trimming removed 2 bases from V and 7 bases from J, with 9 bases in between. This CDR3 has 14 residues. CDR1 and CDR2 (germline): KGHSH, LQKENI. CDR3 nucleotides: TGTGCCAGCTCACCAGAGGTGACCAATTCACCCCTCCACTTT. Protein product: CASSPEVTNSPLHF.

As for this clone: Other DNA sequences within the sample encode an identical CDR3. The rearrangement joins TRBV12-3 or TRBV12-4 to TRBJ1-1; TRBD1 might be the D (6 bases). The CDR3 contains 13 residues. Trimming cost V 6 bases and J 3 bases, with 11 bases left between them. For the CDR3, the DNA is TGTGCCAGCAGAGGACAGCTTTACACTGAAGCTTTCTTT. This translates into CASRGQLYTEAFF.

This chain connects TRBV5-1 to TRBJ2-1, with 10 bases that match TRBD2. Germline V gene lookup returns CDR1 SGHRS and CDR2 YFSETQ. The CDR3 is made up of 16 amino acids. J lost 5 bases, V lost 3 bases, and 8 bases had no gene match. In nucleotides, the CDR3 is TGCGCCAGCAGCTCCGGGGGTAGCGGGGGGAACAATGAGCAGTTCTTC. This codes for CASSSGGSGGNNEQFF.

This chain joins TRBV6-2 or TRBV6-3 and TRBJ1-2; no clear D gene. The CDR3 extends over 16 amino acids. Germline V lookup: CDR1 MNHEY, CDR2 SVGEGT. The V end lost 4 bases, the J end lost 7 bases, and 22 bases lay between the germline ends. The DNA for the CDR3 is TGTGCCAGCAGTTTTTTTTTGTCGAGGAGAGTTGGTGGCTACACCTTC. It translates to CASSFFLSRRVGGYTF.

The genes are TRBV28 and TRBJ1-2; perhaps TRBD1 as D (5 bases). CDR1 is MDHEN, CDR2 SYDVKM, per germline. Trimming left V 3 bases short and J 4 bases short, with 21 bases between. The CDR3 is 17 residues long. CDR3: CASSFGEGRTDRYGYTF. The CDR3 bases are TGTGCCAGCAGTTTTGGGGAGGGACGCACAGATCGCTATGGCTACACCTTC.

The chain couples TRBV3-1 (or the pseudogene TRBV3-2) to TRBJ2-5; unclear D gene. V gave up 2 bases and J gave up 7 bases, with 5 bases separating them. Germline CDR1 reads LGHDT; CDR2 reads YNNKEL (reference sequence). The CDR3 extends over 11 amino acids. CDR3 in amino acids: CASSQLRTQYF. In DNA form, the CDR3 reads TGTGCCAGCAGCCAACTTAGGACCCAGTACTTC.

The rearrangement links TRBV9 to TRBJ1-1; D unclear. CDR3 size: 15 residues. Germline CDR1 reads SGDLS; CDR2 reads YYNGEE. V lost 0 bases to trimming and J lost 1 base, with 10 bases between them. CDR3 residues: CASSVDNSRNTEAFF. The CDR3 nucleotides read TGTGCCAGCAGCGTAGATAACAGCCGGAACACTGAAGCTTTCTTT.

J is TRBJ1-2 and V is TRBV4-1, with 7 bases identical to TRBD1. The J segment lost 6 bases and the V segment lost 3 bases, leaving 10 bases of the junction unmatched. The CDR3 covers 15 residues. The germline V gene has CDR1 MGHRA and CDR2 YSYEKL. The CDR3: CASSHSQGLGNGYTF. The CDR3, as DNA: TGCGCCAGCAGCCATTCACAGGGGCTTGGCAATGGCTACACCTTC.

CDR3 nucleotide sequence: TGTGCCACCAGCAGAGATCAGGACTCCTACGAGCAGTACTTC. Translation: CATSRDQDSYEQYF. The chain couples TRBV15 to TRBJ2-7; no clear D. Trimming removed 0 bases at V and 0 bases at J, with 6 bases between. Germline assignment: CDR1 LNHNV and CDR2 YYDKDF (reference sequence). This CDR3 is built from 14 residues.

This clone was picked up a small number of times. The rearrangement joins TRBV30 to TRBJ1-2, with TRBD1 identical over 7 bases. With 3 bases clipped from V and 2 bases from J, the junction kept 12 bases outside the gene matches. This CDR3 has 16 residues. Germline V CDR1 and CDR2: GTSNPN, SVGIG (reference sequence). CDR3: CAWSSGTALRNYGYTF. CDR3 nucleotide sequence: TGTGCCTGGAGCTCCGGGACAGCACTTCGCAACTATGGCTACACCTTC.

As to this clone: Its ends do not fully match the called genes, so a read error is possible. This chain's CDR3 is CVSYLGRGEAFF. The CDR3 DNA sequence: TGTGTCAGCTACTTAGGTCGCGGTGAAGCTTTCTTT. The chain links TRBV6-5 to TRBJ1-1; D call uncertain. The CDR3 is 12 residues long. CDR1 and CDR2 from the germline V gene are MNHEY and SVGAGI.

The chain is built from TRBV19 and TRBJ2-2, with TRBD1 matching over 8 bases. The germline V gene encodes CDR1 LNHDA and CDR2 SQIVND (reference sequence). This CDR3 region has 17 residues. V gave up 5 bases and J gave up 7 bases; unmatched junction bases: 15. The CDR3, as DNA: TGTGCCAGTAGTCAGGGACAGGTCGGCGAGACGGGCGGGGAGCTGTTTTTT. This encodes CASSQGQVGETGGELFF.

This clone was counted once. The rearrangement joins TRBV6-1 to TRBJ2-5; 14 bases align to TRBD2. Germline-derived CDR1 and CDR2 are MNHNS and SASEGT. V trimming: 4 bases; J trimming: 5 bases; junction bases outside the gene matches: 18. This CDR3 is 20 amino acids long. The DNA of the CDR3 is TGTGCCAGCAGTGCGAACATACCGGGACTAGCGGGAGAACTAGGCGAGACCCAGTACTTC. Translating gives CASSANIPGLAGELGETQYF.

The chain links TRBV5-1 to TRBJ2-2, with a tentative D call TRBD1 (7 bases). Germline CDR1 reads SGHRS; CDR2 reads YFSETQ. Trimming stripped 2 bases from V and 4 bases from J, with 15 bases between. This CDR3 comprises 16 residues. The CDR3 bases are TGCGCCAGCAGCTTCGGCAGGGGGGACCCCACCGGGGAGCTGTTTTTT. This translates into CASSFGRGDPTGELFF.

CDR3 loop: CASILYRGLGYTF. In nucleotides, the CDR3 is TGTGCCAGCATTCTCTACAGGGGCCTCGGCTACACCTTC. V gene TRBV2 combines with J gene TRBJ1-2; 7 bases map to TRBD1. The V segment lost 7 bases and the J segment 8 bases; nucleotides outside the gene matches: 10. Germline CDR1 reads SNHLY; CDR2 reads FYNNEI. This CDR3 is 13 amino acids long.

The rearrangement links TRBV7-8 to TRBJ2-5, with 7 nucleotides matching TRBD1. The CDR3 spans 13 residues. Per the germline V gene, CDR1 is SGHVS and CDR2 is FQNEAQ. V was clipped by 7 bases and J by 4 bases; unmatched bases: 6. The CDR3 DNA sequence: TGTGCCAGCACTTGGACAGGTGGAGAGACCCAGTACTTC. It translates to CASTWTGGETQYF. The full variable domain, completed using reference TRBV7-8 and TRBJ2-5, is GAGVSQSPRYKVAKRGQDVALRCDPISGHVSLFWYQQALGQGPEFLTYFQNEAQLDKSGLPSDRFFAERPEGSVSTLKIQRTQQEDSAVYLCASTWTGGETQYFGPGTRLLVL.

The V gene is TRBV7-9, the J gene TRBJ2-5, with 9 bases identical to TRBD1. Per the germline V gene, CDR1 is SEHNR and CDR2 is FQNEAQ (reference sequence). This CDR3 is built from 16 residues. With 5 bases clipped from V and 5 bases from J, the junction kept 12 bases outside the gene matches. CDR3 residues: CASSRWGQGRWETQYF. CDR3 nucleotide sequence: TGTGCCAGCAGCCGCTGGGGACAGGGCAGGTGGGAGACCCAGTACTTC.

CDR3 DNA sequence: TGTGCCAGTACTAACCTACAGGGCTACTATGGCTACACCTTC. It is translated as CASTNLQGYYGYTF. The rearrangement uses TRBV19 and TRBJ1-2, with D tentatively TRBD1 (6 bases). This CDR3 is 14 amino acids long. The V gene lost 7 bases and the J gene lost 3 bases, with 15 bases spanning the gap. The germline V gene encodes CDR1 LNHDA and CDR2 SQIVND (reference sequence).

The V and J genes are TRBV5-8 and TRBJ1-4; 7 positions agree with TRBD1. The ends lost 1 base at V and 7 bases at J; junction bases unmatched: 7. The CDR3 covers 15 residues. Germline CDR1 SGHTS, CDR2 YDEGEE. CDR3 DNA sequence: TGTGCCAGCAGCTTGAAGGGGGCTGCGGGTGAAAAACTGTTTTTT. Protein: CASSLKGAAGEKLFF. Together with reference TRBV5-8 and TRBJ1-4, the CDR3 gives the full variable domain: EAGVTQSPTHLIKTRGQQATLRCSPISGHTSVYWYQQALGLGLQFLLWYDEGEERNRGNFPPRFSGRQFPNYSSELNVNALELEDSALYLCASSLKGAAGEKLFFGSGTQLSVL.

V and J are TRBV3-1 (or the pseudogene TRBV3-2) and TRBJ1-2; D is unclear. V lost 3 bases and J 0 bases, leaving 11 bases between the germline ends. CDR1 LGHDT and CDR2 YNNKEL come from the germline V gene (reference sequence). This CDR3 contains 15 residues. This CDR3 is CASSHPAQSNYGYTF. CDR3 nucleotides: TGTGCCAGCAGCCATCCGGCACAGTCTAACTATGGCTACACCTTC.

This chain connects TRBV27 to TRBJ1-5; D gene unclear. V gave up 6 bases and J gave up 4 bases, with 10 bases separating them. Germline V gives CDR1 MNHEY, CDR2 SMNVEV (reference sequence). The CDR3 contains 13 residues. The CDR3 DNA is TGTGCCAGCAGGTCGACTGTTAATCAGCCCCAGCATTTT. Its translation is CASRSTVNQPQHF.